This T cell receptor beta chain derives from a study of blood T cells in healthy people across ages (dated by TCRdb to the mid-2010s). The study in broad terms: In model experiments, template switching captured roughly one uniquely barcoded TCR beta cDNA molecule for every two T cells. For two donors (one aged 18 to 30 and one aged 80 or older), the study analyzed two additional independent replicas of 1 million unique cDNA reads from the same blood draw. Using deep sequencing normalized with unique cDNA molecular identifiers, the study measured how TCR beta repertoire diversity changes with age. To avoid experimental bias, donors of different ages were distributed randomly across sequencing lanes. The donors were split into four age groups: young (average about 15 years), middle-aged (39), aged (62) and long-lived (under 90).

Systemically healthy Caucasian individuals from Russia, around 39 in total and aged about 6 to 95 years, were included as donors. Each donor gave 9.5 to 10 milliliters of peripheral blood, drawn into EDTA-treated Vacutainer tubes. Ficoll-Paque density-gradient centrifugation was used to isolate PBMCs, with at least 6.5 million per sample. Total RNA, at least 5 micrograms per sample, was extracted from PBMCs with Trizol reagent. Naive CD45RAhigh/CD27high T cell percentages were measured by flow cytometry on a PBMC aliquot from every donor. Receptor amplification or capture employed 5' RACE. The data were produced on an Illumina HiSeq 2500. A second roughly 6 to 11 cycle PCR used a sample-barcoded 5' primer and a J-beta primer mix. Each TCR beta cDNA molecule received a unique molecular identifier from a template-switch 5' adaptor carrying 12 random nucleotides. At least 2.5 million CDR3-containing paired-end reads were obtained from each sample. All of the RNA was converted into first-strand cDNA using the Mint cDNA synthesis kit, with a TRBC-specific oligonucleotide serving as the primer. Following uracil-DNA glycosylase treatment, a first 18-cycle PCR with universal primers M1SS and BC2_uni_R was performed on all cDNA. The authors processed their data as follows. For normalization, 1 million high-quality reads, each with a distinct molecular identifier, were randomly selected from each sample. Instead of being binned into consensus sequences, reads that shared molecular identifiers were thrown out. MiTCR, set to a Q25 quality threshold and the strictest error-elimination algorithm, was used for CDR3 identification, clonotype clustering and error correction. A nonparametric unseen species model using Euler transformation provided a lower-bound estimate of total TCR beta diversity. TCRdb cleaned the public reads at Q25 with fastp, built clones with MiXCR and kept in-frame beta chains. Each CDR3 protein gets just one entry, which takes the most common genes and DNA from the rows behind it. TCRdb's processing, not the authors' own work, is the source of the V and J calls. The sample yields roughly 800,000 distinct CDR3 sequences; more than 45% were counted once. The ten most abundant clones make up about 20% of the sample.

The germline V gene (reference sequence) specifies DFQATT as CDR1 and SNEGSKA as CDR2. The cysteine opens and the phenylalanine closes a CDR3 of 16 amino acids. The entry retains the CDR3 DNA only, 48 bases that are in frame from base 1. Broader findings and caveats from the paper: Compared with the aged group, the long-lived group had more naive CD4+ T cells, fewer expanded clones and increased TCR diversity, suggesting age selection. There was a strong correlation between observed TCR beta diversity and the percentage of naive T cells measured by flow cytometry. Because donor CMV infection status was unknown, age-related changes in expanded clonotypes were potentially confounded. Bulk unsorted PBMC profiling prevented conclusive comparison of naive and antigen-experienced compartments. Observed TCR beta diversity per million T cells fell roughly linearly with age, and a significant reduction was already apparent by age roughly 40. Estimates of total diversity from one million sequenced T cells were regarded as lower bounds and underestimates.

Note on this clonotype: Its antigen is not yet known. No much larger clonotype is one base removed from it; base qualities were not supplied.

The chain joins TRBV20-1 to TRBJ2-1, with TRBD2 matching 9 junction bases. Sequencing was done on a sample of blood. The receptor's source is a man younger than 40 in good health. The bases are TGCAATGCCAACCCTCGACTAGCGGACTACTACAATGAGCAGTTCTTC. Translated, this gives CNANPRLADYYNEQFF.